A selection of T cell receptor beta chains follows, all from one sample in a study of T cells in Graves' hyperthyroidism and ophthalmopathy. TCRdb itself ran the multiplex PCR reads through MiXCR, one entry per CDR3 protein. The sample has about 560,000 distinct CDR3 sequences, 15% to 20% seen once. The source material was blood. These receptors came from a woman aged 18-29 years with Graves' hyperthyroidism. CDR3s include the opening cysteine and the closing phenylalanine or tryptophan. A D gene is named only where the DNA matches it firmly. Size tells how often a clone was seen (once, few, many) or the class of an expanded clone, and some rows leave it out.

V gene: TRBV18
J gene: TRBJ2-1
D gene: TRBD1
clone size: .
CDR3 protein: CASSPLGQGANEQFF
CDR3 DNA: TGTGCCAGCTCACCACTGGGACAGGGGGCCAATGAGCAGTTCTTC

V gene: TRBV28
J gene: TRBJ2-1
D gene: .
clone size: many
CDR3 protein: CASSFELGPLNEQFF
CDR3 DNA: TGTGCCAGCAGTTTTGAACTAGGACCCCTAAATGAGCAGTTCTTC

V gene: TRBV19
J gene: TRBJ2-2
D gene: .
clone size: .
CDR3 protein: CASSIGLIGELFF
CDR3 DNA: TGTGCCAGTAGTATTGGACTTATCGGGGAGCTGTTTTTT

V gene: TRBV27
J gene: TRBJ2-6
D gene: .
clone size: .
CDR3 protein: CASRREGSGANVLTF
CDR3 DNA: TGTGCCAGCAGGCGCGAGGGGTCTGGGGCCAACGTCCTGACTTTC

V gene: TRBV2
J gene: TRBJ1-6
D gene: .
clone size: .
CDR3 protein: CASSGAFNSPLHF
CDR3 DNA: TGTGCCAGCAGTGGCGCCTTTAATTCACCCCTCCACTTT

V gene: TRBV7-9
J gene: TRBJ1-4
D gene: TRBD1
clone size: .
CDR3 protein: CASSRAGTDEKLFF
CDR3 DNA: TGTGCCAGCAGCCGAGCCGGGACAGACGAAAAACTGTTTTTT

V gene: TRBV7-3
J gene: TRBJ1-1
D gene: .
clone size: once
CDR3 protein: CASSLFAGGATEALF
CDR3 DNA: .

V gene: TRBV20-1
J gene: TRBJ2-2
D gene: TRBD2
clone size: many
CDR3 protein: CSASAGGIGELFF
CDR3 DNA: TGCAGTGCTAGCGCGGGAGGAATCGGGGAGCTGTTTTTT

V gene: TRBV20-1
J gene: TRBJ2-3
D gene: .
clone size: .
CDR3 protein: CSAREGGALLGQYF
CDR3 DNA: TGCAGTGCTAGAGAGGGGGGAGCGCTGCTTGGGCAGTATTTT

V gene: TRBV7-9
J gene: TRBJ2-5
D gene: .
clone size: .
CDR3 protein: CVSSLDSLQETQYF
CDR3 DNA: TGTGTCAGCAGCTTGGACAGCCTCCAAGAGACCCAGTACTTC

V gene: TRBV3-1
J gene: TRBJ1-3
D gene: .
clone size: .
CDR3 protein: CASSQIPGSGNTIYF
CDR3 DNA: TGTGCCAGCAGCCAGATACCCGGCTCTGGAAACACCATATATTTT

V gene: TRBV20-1
J gene: TRBJ2-5
D gene: TRBD2
clone size: many
CDR3 protein: CSATLAGGLQETQYF
CDR3 DNA: TGCAGTGCTACCCTAGCGGGAGGTCTCCAAGAGACCCAGTACTTC

V gene: TRBV6-2/TRBV6-3
J gene: TRBJ2-7
D gene: .
clone size: .
CDR3 protein: CASSYGTIYEQYF
CDR3 DNA: TGTGCCAGCAGTTATGGGACAATCTACGAGCAGTACTTC

V gene: TRBV20-1
J gene: TRBJ2-1
D gene: TRBD2
clone size: many
CDR3 protein: CSAPPPFSGRAIEQFF
CDR3 DNA: TGCAGTGCTCCACCCCCTTTTAGCGGGAGGGCCATCGAGCAGTTCTTC

V gene: TRBV29-1
J gene: TRBJ2-1
D gene: .
clone size: many
CDR3 protein: CSVERITGDNEQFF
CDR3 DNA: TGCAGCGTTGAAAGGATAACAGGCGACAATGAGCAGTTCTTC

V gene: TRBV7-2
J gene: TRBJ1-5
D gene: TRBD1
clone size: .
CDR3 protein: CASSPAGTGHYSNQPQHF
CDR3 DNA: TGTGCCAGCAGCCCAGCGGGGACAGGGCACTATAGCAATCAGCCCCAGCATTTT

V gene: TRBV5-1
J gene: TRBJ2-7
D gene: .
clone size: many
CDR3 protein: CASSLASLSATGSYEQYF
CDR3 DNA: TGCGCCAGCAGCTTGGCCTCTCTTAGCGCAACCGGATCCTACGAGCAGTACTTC

V gene: TRBV19
J gene: TRBJ1-2
D gene: TRBD1
clone size: few
CDR3 protein: CASSTTTGSGYGYTF
CDR3 DNA: TGTGCCAGTAGCACCACGACAGGGTCGGGCTATGGCTACACCTTC

V gene: TRBV2
J gene: TRBJ2-7
D gene: .
clone size: many
CDR3 protein: CASRERIQYEQYF
CDR3 DNA: TGTGCCAGCAGGGAAAGAATCCAATACGAGCAGTACTTC

V gene: TRBV10-2
J gene: TRBJ2-2
D gene: TRBD2
clone size: few
CDR3 protein: CASSGPRGAGGKNGELFF
CDR3 DNA: TGCGCCAGCAGTGGGCCCCGGGGAGCGGGAGGGAAGAACGGGGAGCTGTTTTTT

V gene: TRBV7-2
J gene: TRBJ2-3
D gene: TRBD2
clone size: many
CDR3 protein: CASSLDTSGRITDTQYF
CDR3 DNA: TGTGCCAGCAGCTTAGATACTAGCGGGAGGATTACAGATACGCAGTATTTT

V gene: TRBV4-3
J gene: TRBJ1-1
D gene: TRBD1
clone size: .
CDR3 protein: CASSQEIWDRGQTFF
CDR3 DNA: TGCGCCAGCAGCCAAGAAATTTGGGACAGGGGGCAAACTTTCTTT

V gene: TRBV5-1
J gene: TRBJ2-5
D gene: TRBD2
clone size: few
CDR3 protein: CASSLNGLAATQYF
CDR3 DNA: TGCGCCAGCAGCTTGAACGGACTAGCTGCGACCCAGTACTTC

V gene: TRBV12-3/TRBV12-4
J gene: TRBJ1-1
D gene: .
clone size: few
CDR3 protein: CAIGGNEAFF
CDR3 DNA: TGTGCCATTGGAGGCAATGAAGCTTTCTTT

V gene: TRBV20-1
J gene: TRBJ1-1
D gene: .
clone size: many
CDR3 protein: CSASSGMNTEAFF
CDR3 DNA: TGCAGTGCTAGTTCAGGGATGAACACTGAAGCTTTCTTT

V gene: TRBV10-3
J gene: TRBJ1-2
D gene: TRBD1
clone size: .
CDR3 protein: CAISEPGQGEGYTF
CDR3 DNA: TGTGCCATCAGTGAACCGGGACAGGGTGAGGGCTACACCTTC

V gene: TRBV12-3/TRBV12-4
J gene: TRBJ2-2
D gene: TRBD2
clone size: .
CDR3 protein: CASSVRDRQTPGLAGGKNTGELFF
CDR3 DNA: TGTGCCAGCAGTGTTCGGGACAGACAGACCCCGGGACTAGCGGGAGGAAAGAACACCGGGGAGCTGTTTTTT

V gene: TRBV28
J gene: TRBJ1-2
D gene: .
clone size: many
CDR3 protein: CASSTTAYYGYTF
CDR3 DNA: TGTGCCAGCAGCACGACAGCCTACTATGGCTACACCTTC

V gene: TRBV20-1
J gene: TRBJ2-3
D gene: .
clone size: many
CDR3 protein: CSAPVHTQYF
CDR3 DNA: TGCAGTGCCCCTGTGCATACGCAGTATTTT

V gene: TRBV12-3/TRBV12-4
J gene: TRBJ2-3
D gene: TRBD2
clone size: .
CDR3 protein: CASSRAGGQYF
CDR3 DNA: TGTGCCAGCAGCAGAGCGGGGGGGCAGTATTTT

V gene: TRBV28
J gene: TRBJ1-1
D gene: .
clone size: many
CDR3 protein: CASSSVRGRGEAFF
CDR3 DNA: TGTGCCAGCAGTTCCGTCCGGGGACGGGGGGAAGCTTTCTTT

V gene: TRBV20-1
J gene: TRBJ1-5
D gene: TRBD1
clone size: .
CDR3 protein: CSASPVDRDNQPQHF
CDR3 DNA: TGCAGTGCTAGCCCGGTGGACAGGGACAATCAGCCCCAGCATTTT

V gene: TRBV20-1
J gene: TRBJ2-1
D gene: TRBD2
clone size: many
CDR3 protein: CSAEKREGVGFEQFF
CDR3 DNA: TGCAGTGCCGAAAAGCGGGAGGGCGTTGGGTTTGAGCAGTTCTTC

V gene: TRBV27
J gene: TRBJ2-1
D gene: TRBD2
clone size: few
CDR3 protein: CASSLSTSGDNEQFF
CDR3 DNA: TGTGCCAGCAGTTTATCGACTAGCGGAGACAATGAGCAGTTCTTC

V gene: TRBV5-5
J gene: TRBJ1-3
D gene: .
clone size: few
CDR3 protein: CASSLISTAGEAGNTIYF
CDR3 DNA: TGTGCCAGCAGCCTAATCTCGACCGCCGGGGAAGCGGGAAACACCATATATTTT

V gene: TRBV13
J gene: TRBJ2-1
D gene: .
clone size: many
CDR3 protein: CASSPRDRDNEQFF
CDR3 DNA: TGTGCCAGCAGCCCCCGGGACCGTGACAATGAGCAGTTCTTC

V gene: TRBV5-1
J gene: TRBJ2-7
D gene: TRBD2
clone size: .
CDR3 protein: CASHDTSGSFYEQYF
CDR3 DNA: TGCGCCAGCCACGACACTAGCGGGAGTTTCTACGAGCAGTACTTC

V gene: TRBV27
J gene: TRBJ2-3
D gene: .
clone size: .
CDR3 protein: CASSSLSDTQYF
CDR3 DNA: TGTGCCAGCAGCAGCCTTTCAGATACGCAGTATTTT

V gene: TRBV6-4
J gene: TRBJ2-3
D gene: TRBD2
clone size: many
CDR3 protein: CASSDSTSGGADTQYF
CDR3 DNA: TGTGCCAGCAGTGACTCGACTAGCGGGGGGGCAGATACGCAGTATTTT

V gene: TRBV7-9
J gene: TRBJ2-7
D gene: TRBD2
clone size: .
CDR3 protein: CASSSPGGGLSYEQYF
CDR3 DNA: TGTGCCAGCAGCTCCCCGGGGGGGGGGCTCTCCTACGAGCAGTACTTC

V gene: TRBV20-1
J gene: TRBJ1-5
D gene: .
clone size: .
CDR3 protein: CSARQTTGFVQPQHF
CDR3 DNA: TGCAGTGCTAGACAGACAACAGGGTTTGTTCAGCCCCAGCATTTT

V gene: TRBV7-9
J gene: TRBJ2-2
D gene: .
clone size: few
CDR3 protein: CASSLDLSGEELFF
CDR3 DNA: TGTGCCAGCAGCTTAGACCTCAGCGGTGAGGAGCTGTTTTTT